Listed below are T cell receptor beta chains from one sample, sequenced in a study of shared clonotypes between healthy human individuals. Libraries were prepared by immunoSEQ multiplex PCR; TCRdb keeps only in-frame clonotypes and omits some of them. The sample contains about a million clones, 70% to 85% of which appear only once. Sequenced input: memory CD4+ T cells sorted from blood. Receptors were obtained from a man aged 18 to 30 in good health. The CDR3 runs from the conserved cysteine through the conserved F or W. D genes are given only for firm matches. Rows may omit the clone size; those that give it use once, few, many or a size class.

clone_size j_call v_call d_call cdr3_length cdr3_aa cdr3_nt
NA TRBJ2-2 TRBV7-9 NA 14 CASSLGANTGELFF TGTGCCAGCAGCCTGGGAGCGAACACCGGGGAGCTGTTTTTT
once TRBJ1-1 TRBV6-5 NA 15 CASSYQGAMNTEAFF TGTGCCAGCAGTTACCAGGGAGCTATGAACACTGAAGCTTTCTTT
NA TRBJ1-2 TRBV29-1 TRBD1 15 CSVEGGRGFLDGYTF TGCAGCGTTGAAGGGGGCAGGGGGTTTTTGGATGGCTACACCTTC
many TRBJ1-2 TRBV5-5 NA 14 CASVLGEGAGGYTF TGTGCCAGCGTGCTTGGAGAGGGCGCGGGTGGCTACACCTTC
NA TRBJ1-2 TRBV18 TRBD1 14 CASSPQDRGYGYTF TGTGCCAGCTCACCACAGGACAGGGGCTATGGCTACACCTTC
NA TRBJ2-1 TRBV20-1 NA 10 CSALQGGQFF TGCAGTGCCCTTCAAGGGGGACAGTTCTTC
once TRBJ1-3 TRBV19 TRBD1 14 CASRGTGSGNTIYF TGTGCCAGTAGAGGGACAGGCTCGGGAAACACCATATATTTT
NA TRBJ1-2 TRBV5-6 NA 13 CASSFIQSYGYTF TGTGCCAGCAGCTTTATACAGAGCTATGGCTACACCTTC
NA TRBJ2-6 TRBV5-1 NA 15 CASSPGSTGANVLTF TGCGCCAGCAGCCCTGGGTCTACTGGGGCCAACGTCCTGACTTTC
NA TRBJ1-2 TRBV4-1 NA 16 CASSQGIDSGTYGYTF TGCGCCAGCAGCCAAGGCATAGACTCAGGGACCTATGGCTACACCTTC
few TRBJ2-3 TRBV10-3 NA 15 CAISLDSTSTDTQYF TGTGCCATCAGTCTCGACTCTACAAGCACAGATACGCAGTATTTT
NA TRBJ1-1 TRBV5-6 TRBD1 12 CASSLQGTEAFF TGTGCCAGCAGCTTACAGGGGACTGAAGCTTTCTTT
once TRBJ2-1 TRBV5-1 NA 14 CASSPRQVGSEQFF TGCGCCAGCAGCCCTAGACAGGTGGGGAGTGAGCAGTTCTTC
once TRBJ2-1 TRBV7-9 TRBD2 15 CASSQGTSASVEQFF TGTGCCAGCAGCCAGGGGACTAGTGCATCCGTTGAGCAGTTCTTC
NA TRBJ2-6 TRBV5-1 NA 16 CASSLARDSGANVLTF TGCGCCAGCAGCTTGGCCCGCGACTCTGGGGCCAACGTCCTGACTTTC
once TRBJ2-7 TRBV5-4 TRBD2 16 CASSLGATSGRDEQYF TGTGCCAGCAGCTTGGGGGCAACTAGCGGGAGGGACGAGCAGTACTTC
NA TRBJ2-1 TRBV7-8 TRBD2 15 CASSSRAGARNEQFF TGTGCCAGCAGCTCCAGAGCGGGAGCCCGCAATGAGCAGTTCTTC
once TRBJ1-1 TRBV28 TRBD1 13 CASNGQGAGGAFF TGTGCCAGCAATGGACAGGGGGCTGGGGGGGCTTTCTTT
NA TRBJ2-1 TRBV13 TRBD1 15 CASSLDRGKNNEQFF TGTGCCAGCAGCTTAGACAGGGGCAAAAATAATGAGCAGTTCTTC
NA TRBJ1-3 TRBV16 NA 14 CASSQSTAGNTIYF TGTGCCAGCAGCCAATCCACAGCTGGAAACACCATATATTTT
NA TRBJ2-4 TRBV4-3 NA 15 CASSQGEGTKNIQYF TGCGCCAGCAGCCAAGGGGAAGGGACCAAAAACATTCAGTACTTC
few TRBJ2-3 TRBV11-2 TRBD2 14 CASSREGLTDTQYF TGTGCCAGCTCCAGGGAGGGACTCACAGATACGCAGTATTTT
NA TRBJ1-5 TRBV29-1 NA 13 CSVVAGDNQPQHF TGCAGCGTTGTGGCCGGGGACAATCAGCCCCAGCATTTT
NA TRBJ1-3 TRBV30 NA 11 CAYLGGNTIYF TGTGCCTACCTTGGGGGAAACACCATATATTTT
NA TRBJ1-3 TRBV29-1 TRBD1 13 CSVGGTAGNTIYF TGCAGCGTTGGCGGGACAGCTGGAAACACCATATATTTT
NA TRBJ2-7 TRBV6-6 TRBD2 14 CASRGTRGPYEQYF TGTGCCAGCAGGGGGACTAGGGGCCCCTACGAGCAGTACTTC
NA TRBJ2-3 TRBV13 NA 17 CASSRKVQDLSTDTQYF TGTGCCAGCAGCCGGAAGGTACAGGACCTTAGCACAGATACGCAGTATTTT
NA TRBJ2-2 TRBV5-4 TRBD2 16 CASSSGLAGGAGELFF TGTGCCAGCAGCTCAGGACTAGCGGGGGGCGCCGGGGAGCTGTTTTTT
NA TRBJ2-1 TRBV6-5 TRBD2 15 CASSYSRGRGNEQFF TGTGCCAGCAGTTACTCACGCGGGCGGGGGAATGAGCAGTTCTTC
NA TRBJ1-1 TRBV6-5 NA 13 CASSEDSWVAAFF TGTGCCAGCAGCGAGGACAGCTGGGTGGCAGCTTTCTTT
NA TRBJ2-1 TRBV5-1 TRBD2 12 CASSAGGYEQFF TGCGCCAGCAGCGCCGGGGGGTATGAGCAGTTCTTC
NA TRBJ2-7 TRBV15 NA 15 CATSRVSSGAYEQYF TGTGCCACCAGCAGAGTTTCTTCAGGGGCCTACGAGCAGTACTTC
NA TRBJ2-1 TRBV5-1 NA 14 CASSLGDTRNEQFF TGCGCCAGCAGCTTGGGGGACACGAGGAATGAGCAGTTCTTC
NA TRBJ1-5 TRBV27 NA 17 CASSPLGQTTVGQPQHF TGTGCCAGCAGCCCACTTGGACAGACGACGGTGGGGCAGCCCCAGCATTTT
NA TRBJ2-3 TRBV7-6 NA 14 CASSFTATGDTQYF TGTGCCAGCAGCTTTACGGCCACTGGGGATACGCAGTATTTT